This T cell receptor beta chain originates from a study of cytomegalovirus exposure and HLA in healthy donors. Study-wide context: A prior analysis found 100 million to 140 million unique TCR beta sequences from 170 million or so T cells.

Nominal health characterized the donors when sampled, though unrecorded immune exposures were likely. Findings of the study overall: Productive status was seen about 90% or about 30% of the time for most TCR beta V segments in an earlier analysis.

Amplification used 60 Vbeta primers and 13 Jbeta primers. Data came from immunoSEQ multiplex PCR; TCRdb stores just in-frame clones and leaves some out. This sample has about 130,000 clones; 65% to 80% occur once, and the top ten carry roughly 1.8%. The germline V gene encodes CDR1 SGHRS and CDR2 YFSETQ. The CDR3 extends over 15 amino acids. Trimming took off 4 bases at V and 5 bases at J, with 18 bases between the two ends. Concerning this clone: As yet, its antigen is unknown.

The TCR comes from a woman between 40 and 55 years old in good health and CMV-seronegative. The sample comprised PBMCs. The chain carries TRBV5-1 and TRBJ1-1, with D tentatively TRBD1 (5 bases). CDR3 DNA: TGCGCCAGCAGCCCCCTCGACAGTTTGGGGACTGAAGCTTTCTTT. This sequence encodes CASSPLDSLGTEAFF.